This T cell receptor beta chain originates from a study of cytomegalovirus exposure and HLA in healthy donors. Study information: In terms of ancestry, the Caucasian-associated cluster contained roughly 81% of the roughly 400 genotyped donors.

This clone was observed a handful of times. The antigen remains unidentified. Findings of the study overall: Donor immune exposure was known only as CMV serostatus. Productive rates of about 90% or about 30% were seen for most TCR beta V segments in an earlier analysis.

V lost 6 bases and J lost 7, with 10 bases in between. The length of the CDR3 is 11 residues. CDR1 MNHNS and CDR2 SASEGT come from the germline V gene. Both 60 Vbeta primers and 13 Jbeta primers went into the PCR. The protocol was immunoSEQ multiplex PCR, while the TCRdb copy is restricted to in-frame clones and leaves out a portion. The sample includes over 35,000 clones, 68% of them seen just once. The clonotype originates from a man aged 35-49 years in good health and CMV-seronegative. Source material: PBMCs. The chain is built from TRBV6-1 and TRBJ2-7, with unresolved D. The CDR3 reads CASRSSGEQYF. As DNA, the CDR3 is TGTGCCAGCAGATCCTCCGGGGAGCAGTACTTC.